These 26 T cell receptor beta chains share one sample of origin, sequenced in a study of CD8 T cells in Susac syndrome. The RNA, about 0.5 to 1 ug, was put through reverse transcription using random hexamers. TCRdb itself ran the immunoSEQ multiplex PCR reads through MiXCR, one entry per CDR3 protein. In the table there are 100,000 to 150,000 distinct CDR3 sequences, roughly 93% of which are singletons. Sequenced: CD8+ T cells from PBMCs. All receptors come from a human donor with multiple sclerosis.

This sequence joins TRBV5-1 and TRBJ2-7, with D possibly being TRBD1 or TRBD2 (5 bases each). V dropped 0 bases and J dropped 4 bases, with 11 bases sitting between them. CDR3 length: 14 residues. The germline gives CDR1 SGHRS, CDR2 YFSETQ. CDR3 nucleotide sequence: TGCGCCAGCAGCTTGGGGGGGAACGGGTACGAGCAGTACTTC. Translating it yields CASSLGGNGYEQYF.

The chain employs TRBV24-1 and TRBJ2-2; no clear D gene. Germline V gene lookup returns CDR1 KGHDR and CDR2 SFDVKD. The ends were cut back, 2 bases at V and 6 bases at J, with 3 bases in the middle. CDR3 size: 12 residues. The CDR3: CATSDYPGELFF. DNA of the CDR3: TGTGCCACCAGTGATTACCCCGGGGAGCTGTTTTTT.

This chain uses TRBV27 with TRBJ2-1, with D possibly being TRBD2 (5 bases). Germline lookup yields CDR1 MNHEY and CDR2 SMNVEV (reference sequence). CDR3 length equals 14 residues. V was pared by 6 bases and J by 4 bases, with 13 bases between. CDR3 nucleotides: TGTGCCAGCAGCAAACTAGGTTTTTACAATGAGCAGTTCTTC. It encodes CASSKLGFYNEQFF.

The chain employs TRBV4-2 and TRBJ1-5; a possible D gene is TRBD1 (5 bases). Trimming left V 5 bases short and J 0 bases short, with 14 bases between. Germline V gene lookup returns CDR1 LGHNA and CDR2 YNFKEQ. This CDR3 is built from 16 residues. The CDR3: CASSASTGDSNQPQHF. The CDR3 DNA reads TGTGCCAGCAGCGCAAGCACGGGGGATAGCAATCAGCCCCAGCATTTT.

The CDR3 is CASSYAGGPQGETQYF. CDR3 nucleotide sequence: TGTGCCAGCAGTTACGCGGGGGGTCCCCAGGGGGAGACCCAGTACTTC. This chain uses TRBV6-6 with TRBJ2-5; the match to TRBD2 covers 8 bases. Trimming cost V 2 bases and J 5 bases; bases outside gene matches: 10. CDR1 and CDR2 (germline): MNHNY, SVGAGI (reference sequence). The CDR3 totals 16 residues.

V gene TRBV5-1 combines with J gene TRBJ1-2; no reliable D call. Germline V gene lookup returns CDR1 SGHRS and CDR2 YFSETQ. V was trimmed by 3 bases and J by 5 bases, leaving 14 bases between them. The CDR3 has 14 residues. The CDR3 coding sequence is TGCGCCAGCAGCTATGAGCGGGCCGGGTATGGCTACACCTTC. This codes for CASSYERAGYGYTF.

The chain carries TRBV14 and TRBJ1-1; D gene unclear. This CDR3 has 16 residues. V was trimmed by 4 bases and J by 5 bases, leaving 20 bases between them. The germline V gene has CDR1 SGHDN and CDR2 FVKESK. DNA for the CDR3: TGTGCCAGCAGCCTCTTTCGTTGGTCCGTAGGGACTGAAGCTTTCTTT. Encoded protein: CASSLFRWSVGTEAFF.

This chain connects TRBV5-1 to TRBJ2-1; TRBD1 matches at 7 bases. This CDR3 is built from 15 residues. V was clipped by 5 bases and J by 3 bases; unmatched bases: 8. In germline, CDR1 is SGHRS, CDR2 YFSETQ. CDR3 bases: TGCGCCAGCAGTACGACAGGGCGTGTCTACAATGAGCAGTTCTTC. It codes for CASSTTGRVYNEQFF.

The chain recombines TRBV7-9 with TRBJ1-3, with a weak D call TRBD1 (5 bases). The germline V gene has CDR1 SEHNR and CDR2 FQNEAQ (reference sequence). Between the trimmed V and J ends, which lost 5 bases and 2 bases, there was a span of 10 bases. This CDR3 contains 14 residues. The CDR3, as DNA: TGTGCCAGCAGCCCTACAGGACCTGGAAACACCATATATTTT. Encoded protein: CASSPTGPGNTIYF.

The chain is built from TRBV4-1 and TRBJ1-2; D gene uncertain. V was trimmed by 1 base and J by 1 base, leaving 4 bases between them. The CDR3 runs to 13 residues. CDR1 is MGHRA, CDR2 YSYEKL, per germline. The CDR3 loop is CASSQADNYGYTF. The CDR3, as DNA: TGCGCCAGCAGCCAAGCGGATAACTATGGCTACACCTTC.

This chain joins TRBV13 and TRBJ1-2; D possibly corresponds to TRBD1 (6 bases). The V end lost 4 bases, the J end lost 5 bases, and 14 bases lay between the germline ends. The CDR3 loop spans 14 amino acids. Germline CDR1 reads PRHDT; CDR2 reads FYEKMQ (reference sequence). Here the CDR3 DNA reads TGTGCCAGCAGCTCTGGACAGAATCAGTATGGCTACACCTTC. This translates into CASSSGQNQYGYTF.

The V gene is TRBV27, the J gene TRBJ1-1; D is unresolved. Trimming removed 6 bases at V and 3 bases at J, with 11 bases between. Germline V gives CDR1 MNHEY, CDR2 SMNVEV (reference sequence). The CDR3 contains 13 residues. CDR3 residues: CASRPIRDTEAFF. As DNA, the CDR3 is TGTGCCAGCAGACCCATTAGGGACACTGAAGCTTTCTTT.

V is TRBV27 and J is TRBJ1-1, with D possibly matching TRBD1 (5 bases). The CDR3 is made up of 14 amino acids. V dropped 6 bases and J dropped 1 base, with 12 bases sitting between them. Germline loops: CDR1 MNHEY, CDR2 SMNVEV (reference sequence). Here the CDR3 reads CASRPQGPNTEAFF. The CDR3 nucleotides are TGTGCCAGCAGGCCCCAGGGCCCGAACACTGAAGCTTTCTTT.

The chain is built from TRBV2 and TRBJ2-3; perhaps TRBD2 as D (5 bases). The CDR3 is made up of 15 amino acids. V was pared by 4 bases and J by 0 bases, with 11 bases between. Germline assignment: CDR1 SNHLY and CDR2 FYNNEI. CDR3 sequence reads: CASSGSGISTDTQYF. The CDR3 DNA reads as TGTGCCAGCAGTGGCTCGGGGATTAGCACAGATACGCAGTATTTT. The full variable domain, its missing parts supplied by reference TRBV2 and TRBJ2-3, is EPEVTQTPSHQVTQMGQEVILRCVPISNHLYFYWYRQILGQKVEFLVSFYNNEISEKSEIFDDQFSVERPDGSNFTLKIRSTKLEDSAMYFCASSGSGISTDTQYFGPGTRLTVL.

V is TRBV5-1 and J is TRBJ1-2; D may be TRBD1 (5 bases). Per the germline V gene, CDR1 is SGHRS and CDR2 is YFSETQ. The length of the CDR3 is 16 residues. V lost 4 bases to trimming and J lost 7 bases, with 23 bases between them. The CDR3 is CASSPTPGLRSRGYTF. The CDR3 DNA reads TGCGCCAGCAGCCCGACTCCGGGACTTAGATCTCGTGGCTACACCTTC.

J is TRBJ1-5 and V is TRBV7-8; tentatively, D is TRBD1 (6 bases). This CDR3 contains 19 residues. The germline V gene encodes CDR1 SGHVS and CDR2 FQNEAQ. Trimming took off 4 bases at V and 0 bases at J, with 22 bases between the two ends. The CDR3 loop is CASSSAEYGGAYSNQPQHF. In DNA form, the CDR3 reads TGTGCCAGCAGCTCGGCCGAATATGGGGGGGCCTATAGCAATCAGCCCCAGCATTTT.

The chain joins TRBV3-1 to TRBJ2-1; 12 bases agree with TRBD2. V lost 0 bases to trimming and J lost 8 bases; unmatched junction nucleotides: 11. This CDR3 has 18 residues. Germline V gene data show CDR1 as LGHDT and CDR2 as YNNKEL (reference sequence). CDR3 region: CASSQDRWGLAGGDEQFF. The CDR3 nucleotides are TGTGCCAGCAGCCAAGATCGATGGGGGCTAGCGGGAGGGGATGAGCAGTTCTTC.

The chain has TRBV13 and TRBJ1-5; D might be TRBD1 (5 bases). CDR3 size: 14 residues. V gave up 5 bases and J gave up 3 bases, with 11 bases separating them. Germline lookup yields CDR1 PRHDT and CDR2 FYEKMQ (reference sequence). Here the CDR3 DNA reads TGTGCCAGCAGCGCGGGACTGACCAATCAGCCCCAGCATTTT. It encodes CASSAGLTNQPQHF.

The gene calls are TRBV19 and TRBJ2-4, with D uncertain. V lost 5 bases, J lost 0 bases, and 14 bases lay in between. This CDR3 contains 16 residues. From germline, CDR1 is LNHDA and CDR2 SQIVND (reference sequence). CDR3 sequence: CASSLSPTGAKNIQYF. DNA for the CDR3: TGTGCCAGTAGTCTCTCGCCAACGGGAGCCAAAAACATTCAGTACTTC.

This CDR3 reads CSARSGLLSSYNEQFF. The CDR3 DNA reads TGCAGTGCTAGATCGGGATTACTAAGCTCCTACAATGAGCAGTTCTTC. This sequence joins TRBV20-1 and TRBJ2-1; a possible D gene is TRBD2 (5 bases). V lost 2 bases, J lost 0 bases, and 14 bases lay in between. Germline loops: CDR1 DFQATT, CDR2 SNEGSKA (reference sequence). This CDR3 is built from 16 residues.

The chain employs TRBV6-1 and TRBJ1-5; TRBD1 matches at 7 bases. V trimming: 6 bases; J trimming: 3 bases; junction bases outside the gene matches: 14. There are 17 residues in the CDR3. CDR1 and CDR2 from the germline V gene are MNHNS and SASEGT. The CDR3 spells CASSRQGGSRNNQPQHF. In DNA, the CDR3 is TGTGCCAGCAGCCGACAGGGTGGAAGTCGTAACAATCAGCCCCAGCATTTT.

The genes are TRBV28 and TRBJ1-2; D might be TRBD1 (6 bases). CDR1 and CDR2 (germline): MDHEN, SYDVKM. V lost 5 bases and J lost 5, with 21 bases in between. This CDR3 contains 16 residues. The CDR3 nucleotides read TGTGCCAGCAGTCGCCGACAGGTGGCATTTCTTTATGGCTACACCTTC. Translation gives CASSRRQVAFLYGYTF.

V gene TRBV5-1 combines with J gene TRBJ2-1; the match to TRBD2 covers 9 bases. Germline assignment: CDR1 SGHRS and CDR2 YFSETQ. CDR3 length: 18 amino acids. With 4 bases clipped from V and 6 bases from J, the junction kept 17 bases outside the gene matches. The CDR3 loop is CASSGDEVREGRGNEQFF. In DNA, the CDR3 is TGCGCCAGCAGCGGGGACGAGGTGCGGGAGGGCCGTGGCAATGAGCAGTTCTTC.

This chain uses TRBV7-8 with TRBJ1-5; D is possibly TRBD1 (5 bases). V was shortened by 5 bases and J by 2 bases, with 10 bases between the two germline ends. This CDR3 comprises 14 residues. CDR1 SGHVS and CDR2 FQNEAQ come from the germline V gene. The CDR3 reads CASSLLGGNQPQHF. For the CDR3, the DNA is TGTGCCAGCAGCCTACTAGGGGGCAATCAGCCCCAGCATTTT.

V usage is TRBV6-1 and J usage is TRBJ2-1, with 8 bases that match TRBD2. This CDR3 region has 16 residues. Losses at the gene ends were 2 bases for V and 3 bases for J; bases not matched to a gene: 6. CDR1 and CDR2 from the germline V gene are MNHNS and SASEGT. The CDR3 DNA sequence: TGTGCCAGCAGTGAACGGGCTAGCGGGTTCTACAATGAGCAGTTCTTC. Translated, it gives CASSERASGFYNEQFF.

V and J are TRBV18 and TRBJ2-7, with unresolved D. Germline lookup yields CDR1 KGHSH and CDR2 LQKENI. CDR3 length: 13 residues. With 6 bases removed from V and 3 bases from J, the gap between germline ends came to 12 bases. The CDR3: CASSGPESYEQYF. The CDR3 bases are TGTGCCAGCTCGGGCCCTGAGAGCTACGAGCAGTACTTC.